This is a list of T cell receptor beta chains from one sample in a study of T cell responses to AZD1222 COVID-19 vaccine. Sequencing was performed with immunoSEQ multiplex PCR; in TCRdb, only in-frame clones are kept and a portion is missing. This table holds 150,000 or so clones, about nine tenths found once. The sample in question was peripheral blood, obtained on day 0 of AZD1222 vaccination. The receptors stem from an adult in good health. Both conserved end residues are part of each CDR3. The D gene is left open where the match is weak.

d_call	v_call	j_call	cdr3_aa
-	TRBV2	TRBJ1-5	CASRDDYTGRHFSNQPQHF
TRBD2	TRBV11-3	TRBJ2-2	CASSRSGGGTRELFF
-	TRBV5-1	TRBJ1-2	CASSLEGPLYGYTF
-	TRBV24-1	TRBJ2-2	CATSPSGTGELFF
-	TRBV5-1	TRBJ1-1	CASSLYLGTEAFF
-	TRBV7-9	TRBJ2-5	CASSLVGSEETQYF
-	TRBV29-1	TRBJ1-2	CSVVGQSNYGYTF
TRBD1	TRBV19	TRBJ1-3	CASNARQGAAGNTIYF
TRBD1	TRBV6-5	TRBJ2-7	CASSRGQGGYEQYF
-	TRBV2	TRBJ1-2	CASSDRERGYTF
TRBD1	TRBV6-5	TRBJ2-2	CASQGQGGYTGELFF
TRBD1	TRBV29-1	TRBJ2-5	CSVPGQPQETQYF
TRBD1	TRBV11-2	TRBJ2-1	CASSLDPSPGGNEQFF
-	TRBV6-5	TRBJ2-1	CASSYGMGSFVEQFF
-	TRBV2	TRBJ1-5	CASTTEVTGNQPQHF
TRBD1	TRBV18	TRBJ2-3	CASSPGQGDLYF
-	TRBV2	TRBJ1-2	CASSEERRGRVYGYTF
-	TRBV27	TRBJ2-2	CASSIYTGELFF
TRBD2	TRBV7-9	TRBJ2-1	CASSSTREGAYNEQFF
-	TRBV6-5	TRBJ1-1	CASRVGAEAFF
-	TRBV9	TRBJ1-5	CASSVEPGGNQPQHF
-	TRBV10-3	TRBJ1-1	CAISESTVRSDTEAFF
TRBD2	TRBV29-1	TRBJ2-7	CSVAGLDSYEQYF
-	TRBV2	TRBJ2-3	CASSASTDTQYF
-	TRBV5-1	TRBJ2-5	CASSLRRTEGETQYF
-	TRBV7-2	TRBJ2-2	CASSLRLSRLVDTGELFF
TRBD1	TRBV13	TRBJ1-1	CASSPETGVETEAFF
-	TRBV5-6	TRBJ2-3	CASSLGQITDTQYF
TRBD1	TRBV4-1	TRBJ1-1	CASSLRTGGTRPNTEAFF
-	TRBV10-1	TRBJ2-2	CASSEDSVNTGELFF
-	TRBV28	TRBJ1-2	CASSLTTVSYGYTF
-	TRBV12-3/TRBV12-4	TRBJ1-2	CASSYPGQNGYTF
TRBD1	TRBV5-1	TRBJ1-6	CASSLTGGNSPLHF
-	TRBV19	TRBJ1-5	CASQRDSNQPQHF
-	TRBV5-8	TRBJ2-2	CASSLEGLGELFF
-	TRBV6-5	TRBJ1-2	CASRNHGMENYGYTF
-	TRBV7-2	TRBJ1-2	CASSLTGITYGYTF
TRBD1	TRBV5-5	TRBJ2-7	CASSPTPGQGAGEQYF
-	TRBV29-1	TRBJ2-1	CSVGGLYNEFKFF
-	TRBV15	TRBJ2-5	CATSSYTQETQYF
TRBD1	TRBV15	TRBJ2-2	CATSRDLYGTDNTGELFF
-	TRBV6-5	TRBJ1-1	CASSPPRRENTEAFF
-	TRBV7-2	TRBJ1-2	CASRLSYGYTF
-	TRBV5-1	TRBJ1-2	CASSLAGQDDGYTF
-	TRBV21-1	TRBJ1-4	CASSKRRTTNEKLFF
TRBD1	TRBV5-8	TRBJ1-5	CASSLGTGGVSSNQPQHF
-	TRBV29-1	TRBJ2-7	CSVTEGAYEQYF
TRBD1	TRBV7-2	TRBJ1-5	CASSRDRASNQPQHF
TRBD1	TRBV7-9	TRBJ1-1	CASSPIGTGTENTEAFF
TRBD1	TRBV19	TRBJ2-7	CASSTIDREVYEQYF
-	TRBV12-3/TRBV12-4	TRBJ2-7	CASSGTWGEQYF
TRBD1	TRBV14	TRBJ1-4	CASSQVVRDRGPNEKLFF